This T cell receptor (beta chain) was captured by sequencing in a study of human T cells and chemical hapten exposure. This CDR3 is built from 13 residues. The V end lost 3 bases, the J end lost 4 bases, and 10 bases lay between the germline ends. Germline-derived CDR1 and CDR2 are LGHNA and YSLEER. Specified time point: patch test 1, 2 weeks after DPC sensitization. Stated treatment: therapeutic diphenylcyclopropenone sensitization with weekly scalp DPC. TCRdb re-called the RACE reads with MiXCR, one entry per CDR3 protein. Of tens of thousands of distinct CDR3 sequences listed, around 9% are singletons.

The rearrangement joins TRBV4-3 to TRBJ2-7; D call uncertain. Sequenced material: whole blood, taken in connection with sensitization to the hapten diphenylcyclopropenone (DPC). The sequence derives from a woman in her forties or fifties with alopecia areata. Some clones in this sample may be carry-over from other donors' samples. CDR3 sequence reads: CASSHNTGYEQYF. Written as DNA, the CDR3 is TGCGCCAGCAGCCATAATACTGGGTACGAGCAGTACTTC.